A single sample is the source of the 30 T cell receptor beta chains below, sequenced in a study of blood T cell repertoires in COVID-19 (dated by TCRdb to the early 2020s). Receptor amplification or capture employed the immunoSEQ multiplex PCR assay. TCRdb mirrors the immuneACCESS table, restricted to in-frame sequences. Some clones are absent from its copies; in checked studies, under half trace to an unresolved V gene, and the reason for the others is unknown. The sample records around 250,000 clones, roughly four fifths of which are singletons. The ten biggest clones cover under 5% of the sample. Sequenced material: PBMCs or T cells enriched from blood (not recorded which). These receptors originate from a man aged 25 to 40 with acute COVID-19.

Remarks on this clone: A junction boundary mismatches the germline segment, possibly from a read error. The gene calls are TRBV5-1 and TRBJ2-2, with D possibly TRBD1 on 5 matching bases. There are 14 residues in the CDR3. Germline V gives CDR1 SGHRS, CDR2 YFSETQ. CDR3 in DNA: TGTGCCAGCAGCCCAACAGGGAACACCGGGGAGCTGTTTTTT. Residues: CASSPTGNTGELFF.

The chain couples TRBV7-9 to TRBJ2-2; maybe TRBD1 (5 bases). CDR1 and CDR2 (germline): SEHNR, FQNEAQ (reference sequence). V was shortened by 3 bases and J by 4 bases, with 18 bases between the two germline ends. The CDR3 is 17 amino acids. For the CDR3, the DNA is TGTGCCAGCAGCTTGTCAGGGCCCCTAGAGATCACCGGGGAGCTGTTTTTT. It is translated as CASSLSGPLEITGELFF.

This chain joins TRBV6-1 and TRBJ2-5; maybe TRBD2 (5 bases). This CDR3 is built from 16 residues. Per the germline V gene, CDR1 is MNHNS and CDR2 is SASEGT. The germline V and J ends were trimmed by 1 base and 2 bases, with 14 bases remaining between them. CDR3 sequence (DNA): TGTGCCAGCAGTGAAGTGAGAGGGCCACCTCAAGAGACCCAGTACTTC. It is translated as CASSEVRGPPQETQYF.

This clone turned up a few times. V gene TRBV2 combines with J gene TRBJ2-5; no definite D call. V lost 7 bases and J lost 2, with 11 bases in between. The length of the CDR3 is 13 residues. The germline gives CDR1 SNHLY, CDR2 FYNNEI. CDR3 nucleotides: TGTGCCAGCACCAGACACCTTCAAGAGACCCAGTACTTC. This codes for CASTRHLQETQYF. Full variable domain (missing parts from reference TRBV2 and TRBJ2-5): EPEVTQTPSHQVTQMGQEVILRCVPISNHLYFYWYRQILGQKVEFLVSFYNNEISEKSEIFDDQFSVERPDGSNFTLKIRSTKLEDSAMYFCASTRHLQETQYFGPGTRLLVL.

The chain couples TRBV5-1 to TRBJ1-1, with D unclear. V was clipped by 3 bases and J by 1 base, with 13 bases between them. The CDR3 covers 15 residues. From germline, CDR1 is SGHRS and CDR2 YFSETQ. The CDR3 nucleotides are TGCGCCAGCAGCTCGGCGGTTTCTCCGAACACTGAAGCTTTCTTT. It yields the protein CASSSAVSPNTEAFF.

The rearrangement uses TRBV11-3 and TRBJ2-3; 11 bases agree with TRBD2. The CDR3 loop spans 16 amino acids. The germline gives CDR1 SGHNT, CDR2 YENEEA. V trimming: 5 bases; J trimming: 5 bases; junction bases outside the gene matches: 9. The CDR3 sequence: CASSARLAGQGDTQYF. CDR3 sequence (DNA): TGTGCCAGCAGCGCCCGACTAGCGGGACAAGGAGATACGCAGTATTTT.

In its sample, this clone was seen once. This chain joins TRBV27 and TRBJ2-1, with TRBD2 matching 13 bases. CDR3 length equals 16 residues. Looked up from germline, CDR1 is MNHEY and CDR2 is SMNVEV (reference sequence). V was clipped by 0 bases and J by 8 bases; unmatched bases: 4. This CDR3 reads CASSLSGTSGTDEQFF. The CDR3 DNA reads TGTGCCAGCAGTTTATCGGGGACTAGCGGGACCGATGAGCAGTTCTTC.

This clone was counted once. The chain carries TRBV27 and TRBJ1-2; tentatively, D is TRBD1 (5 bases). The CDR3 runs to 17 residues. V was shortened by 0 bases and J by 2 bases, with 16 bases between the two germline ends. The germline V gene encodes CDR1 MNHEY and CDR2 SMNVEV (reference sequence). This CDR3 is CASSLSRRRGANYGYTF. In DNA form, the CDR3 reads TGTGCCAGCAGTTTATCACGCCGTCGCGGGGCGAACTATGGCTACACCTTC.

The V call is TRBV15, the J call TRBJ1-5; maybe TRBD1 (6 bases). The germline CDR1 and CDR2 sequences are LNHNV and YYDKDF (reference sequence). This CDR3 comprises 16 residues. Between the trimmed V and J ends, which lost 4 bases and 6 bases, there was a span of 19 bases. DNA for the CDR3: TGTGCCACCAGCAAGGAGGGTAAAGGGGGGGGTCAGCCCCAGCATTTT. Its translation is CATSKEGKGGGQPQHF. Combining the CDR3 with reference TRBV15 and TRBJ1-5 gives the whole variable domain DAMVIQNPRYQVTQFGKPVTLSCSQTLNHNVMYWYQQKSSQAPKLLFHYYDKDFNNEADTPDNFQSRRPNTSFCFLDIRSPGLGDTAMYLCATSKEGKGGGQPQHFGDGTRLSIL.

V usage is TRBV5-1 and J usage is TRBJ2-7, with D possibly matching TRBD1 (6 bases). The CDR3 covers 15 residues. From germline, CDR1 is SGHRS and CDR2 YFSETQ. In DNA form, the CDR3 reads TGTGCCAGCAGCTTGCGGCCGGGACACCCCTACGAGCAGTACGTC. Translation: CASSLRPGHPYEQYV.

The chain carries TRBV27 and TRBJ1-2, with D possibly matching TRBD1 (6 bases). The V end was cut by 5 bases, the J end by 4 bases, with 11 bases between. This CDR3 contains 13 residues. In germline, CDR1 is MNHEY, CDR2 SMNVEV (reference sequence). The CDR3 nucleotides are TGTGCCAGCAGTCCCAGGGGTATCTATGGCTACACCTTC. Translating gives CASSPRGIYGYTF.

The V and J genes are TRBV6-4 and TRBJ2-1; TRBD2 matches at 16 bases. The germline CDR1 and CDR2 sequences are MRHNA and SNTAGT. With V trimmed by 2 bases and J by 10 bases, 8 bases remained unmatched. The CDR3 sequence is 17 residues long. CDR3 coding DNA: TGTGCCAGCAGTGACACCCCCGGGACTAGCGGGAGGGTGGAGCAGTTCTTC. Translated: CASSDTPGTSGRVEQFF.

The chain uses TRBV5-1 and TRBJ1-1; D is unclear. Germline V gene data show CDR1 as SGHRS and CDR2 as YFSETQ. The V end was cut by 3 bases, the J end by 6 bases, with 12 bases between. The CDR3 spans 13 residues. This chain's CDR3 is CASSYSVYAEAFF. CDR3 bases: TGCGCCAGCAGCTACAGTGTATACGCTGAAGCTTTCTTT.

The chain carries TRBV29-1 and TRBJ2-5; D is unclear. Trimming pared 3 bases from V and 2 bases from J, leaving 7 bases between. Germline-derived CDR1 and CDR2 are SQVTM and ANQGSEA. The CDR3 sequence is 12 residues long. The CDR3 DNA reads as TGCAGCGTTGACCTAGGACAAGAGACCCAGTACTTC. Translating gives CSVDLGQETQYF.

The V call is TRBV19, the J call TRBJ1-4; tentative D call: TRBD1 (5 bases). The V gene lost 5 bases and the J gene lost 0 bases, with 10 bases spanning the gap. CDR1 and CDR2 (germline): LNHDA, SQIVND (reference sequence). The length of the CDR3 is 15 residues. CDR3 sequence (DNA): TGTGCCAGTAGTTCCCAAGGGGCAACTAATGAAAAACTGTTTTTT. This translates into CASSSQGATNEKLFF.

Note on this clone: Germline is not matched at one junction end, which may reflect a read error. The chain links TRBV5-1 to TRBJ1-6, with D possibly TRBD1 on 6 matching bases. The CDR3 has 15 amino acids. The germline CDR1 and CDR2 sequences are SGHRS and YFSETQ. The CDR3 DNA reads TGTGCCAGCAGCTCAACAGGGTCCTTTAATTCACCCCTCCACTTT. Protein: CASSSTGSFNSPLHF.

The chain joins TRBV28 to TRBJ1-1; perhaps TRBD1 as D (5 bases). The CDR3 sequence is 14 residues long. Germline V gives CDR1 MDHEN, CDR2 SYDVKM. With 8 bases removed from V and 0 bases from J, the gap between germline ends came to 13 bases. This CDR3 reads CASGAGSLNTEAFF. CDR3 nucleotide sequence: TGTGCCAGCGGGGCGGGGTCGCTGAACACTGAAGCTTTCTTT.

The CDR3 nucleotides are TGTGCCAGCAGAGAACCGGGCCAGCGGAACGAGCAGTACGTC. This codes for CASREPGQRNEQYV. This chain joins TRBV2 and TRBJ2-7; maybe TRBD2 (5 bases). CDR1 is SNHLY, CDR2 FYNNEI, per germline. The CDR3 covers 14 residues. The V gene lost 6 bases and the J gene lost 5 bases, with 17 bases spanning the gap.

The chain has TRBV11-3 and TRBJ2-2; the match to TRBD2 covers 11 bases. Germline trimming cut 1 base from V and 3 bases from J; bases unmatched to any gene: 1. This CDR3 spans 16 amino acids. CDR1 is SGHNT, CDR2 YENEEA, per germline. The CDR3 region has the DNA TGTGCCAGCAGCTTAGTACTAGCGGGGGACACCGGGGAGCTGTTTTTT. Translating it yields CASSLVLAGDTGELFF.

For the CDR3, the DNA is TGTGCCAGCAGCTTACCCCTGACAGGACCTAGCACAGATACGCAGTATTTT. Translated: CASSLPLTGPSTDTQYF. This chain links TRBV7-8 with TRBJ2-3, with D possibly matching TRBD1 (6 bases). CDR3 length: 17 amino acids. Germline CDR1 and CDR2: SGHVS and FQNEAQ. Trimming removed 2 bases at V and 0 bases at J, with 15 bases between.

The CDR3 spells CASSENREETQYF. CDR3 sequence (DNA): TGCGCCAGCAGCGAAAACAGGGAAGAGACCCAGTACTTC. This chain uses TRBV5-1 with TRBJ2-5; the D gene is possibly TRBD1 (6 bases). In germline, CDR1 is SGHRS, CDR2 YFSETQ. This CDR3 comprises 13 residues. V was clipped by 4 bases and J by 3 bases, with 10 bases between them.

V and J are TRBV28 and TRBJ2-2; D is possibly TRBD2 (6 bases). CDR1 and CDR2 from the germline V gene are MDHEN and SYDVKM. The CDR3 extends over 15 amino acids. Between the trimmed V and J ends, which lost 6 bases and 2 bases, there was a span of 13 bases. The CDR3 DNA is TGTGCCAGCAGGGGAGGACATATTAACACCGGGGAGCTGTTTTTT. Its protein product is CASRGGHINTGELFF.

The rearrangement joins TRBV19 to TRBJ1-5, with D unclear. V was clipped by 4 bases and J by 0 bases, with 10 bases between them. This CDR3 region has 15 residues. The germline gives CDR1 LNHDA, CDR2 SQIVND (reference sequence). The CDR3 loop is CASSNWRGSNQPQHF. DNA for the CDR3: TGTGCCAGTAGTAATTGGCGAGGTAGCAATCAGCCCCAGCATTTT.

The V call is TRBV4-1, the J call TRBJ1-4, with D unclear. CDR3 length: 13 residues. V gave up 4 bases and J gave up 0 bases, with 3 bases separating them. CDR1 and CDR2 (germline): MGHRA, YSYEKL. The CDR3 is CASSPSTNEKLFF. CDR3 DNA sequence: TGCGCCAGCAGCCCTTCAACTAATGAAAAACTGTTTTTT.

This clone was observed a handful of times. The J gene is TRBJ1-1, the V gene TRBV5-1, with TRBD1 identical over 7 bases. The CDR3 extends over 14 amino acids. The J segment lost 6 bases and the V segment lost 0 bases, leaving 5 bases of the junction unmatched. CDR1 is SGHRS and CDR2 is YFSETQ in the germline V gene. In nucleotides, the CDR3 is TGCGCCAGCAGCTTGGGAGGGGGCCGTTCTGAAGCTTTCTTT. Translated, it gives CASSLGGGRSEAFF.

This clone was seen repeatedly, ten times or more. This chain connects TRBV6-4 to TRBJ2-1; TRBD1 is a possible D gene (7 bases). V gave up 0 bases and J gave up 6 bases, with 9 bases separating them. Germline V gene sequence: CDR1 MRHNA, CDR2 SNTAGT. The CDR3 has 14 residues. Here the CDR3 DNA reads TGTGCCAGCAGTGACTCGGAGGGGGCCAATGAGCAGTTCTTC. This gives the protein CASSDSEGANEQFF.

V usage is TRBV24-1 and J usage is TRBJ2-3; perhaps TRBD2 as D (7 bases). Between the trimmed V and J ends, which lost 3 bases and 5 bases, there was a span of 11 bases. CDR1 and CDR2 from the germline V gene are KGHDR and SFDVKD. CDR3 length: 14 residues. The CDR3: CATSDGLGGDTQYF. The CDR3 nucleotides are TGTGCCACCAGTGATGGACTAGGGGGAGATACGCAGTATTTT.

As regards this clone: One end of the junction varies from germline; a read error may be responsible. This chain links TRBV5-1 with TRBJ1-1; 8 bases line up with TRBD1. The CDR3 covers 15 residues. Germline V gives CDR1 SGHRS, CDR2 YFSETQ. This CDR3 is CASSFFGTGNTEAFF. CDR3 DNA sequence: TGTGCCAGCAGCTTCTTTGGGACAGGTAACACTGAAGCTTTCTTT.

This chain joins TRBV7-8 and TRBJ2-2; 8 nucleotides match TRBD2. After removal of 11 bases from V and 6 bases from J, the junction contained 8 bases not matched to a gene. The germline V gene encodes CDR1 SGHVS and CDR2 FQNEAQ. The CDR3 consists of 13 residues. The CDR3 here is CACTGGHAGELFF. The DNA for the CDR3 is TGTGCCTGCACGGGGGGGCACGCCGGGGAGCTGTTTTTT.

The chain links TRBV7-9 to TRBJ1-1; the match to TRBD1 covers 8 bases. V lost 6 bases, J lost 5 bases, and 5 bases stayed unmatched. In germline, CDR1 is SEHNR, CDR2 FQNEAQ (reference sequence). The CDR3 is made up of 13 amino acids. The chain's CDR3 is CASRQGARTEAFF. Here the CDR3 DNA reads TGTGCCAGCAGGCAGGGGGCAAGAACTGAAGCTTTCTTT.